A single sample gave rise to the 19 T cell receptor beta chains below, sequenced in a study of OX40 agonist ivuxolimab in advanced cancers. The library was produced with the immunoSEQ multiplex PCR assay. TCRdb holds this immuneACCESS table with in-frame rearrangements only. Some clones are missing; in checked studies, unresolved V genes explain under half, and the rest has no known cause. Counted in this sample were roughly 120,000 clones; about nine tenths of them appeared once. 0.81% of the sample comes from the top ten. Here the sequenced sample was CD4+ or CD8+ T cells sorted from blood, taken in a trial of the OX40 agonist ivuxolimab. The receptors derive from an adult with an advanced solid tumor such as melanoma, head and neck, liver or kidney cancer.

The genes are TRBV7-8 and TRBJ2-7; TRBD1 aligns across 8 bases. Losses at the gene ends were 1 base for V and 0 bases for J; bases not matched to a gene: 8. The germline V gene has CDR1 SGHVS and CDR2 FQNEAQ. The CDR3 totals 17 residues. The CDR3 sequence is CASSLVWLGQASYEQYF. In nucleotides, the CDR3 is TGTGCCAGCAGCTTAGTGTGGTTGGGACAGGCCTCCTACGAGCAGTACTTC.

This chain connects TRBV2 to TRBJ1-5; TRBD1 matches at 12 bases. V was clipped by 7 bases and J by 4 bases; unmatched bases: 5. CDR1 SNHLY and CDR2 FYNNEI come from the germline V gene. This CDR3 comprises 15 residues. CDR3 protein: CASTGTGGGNQPQHF. The DNA of the CDR3 is TGTGCCAGCACCGGGACAGGGGGCGGAAATCAGCCCCAGCATTTT.

The CDR3 DNA is TGTGCCAGCAGTGAAGCGCTGAGGACTAACTACGAGCAGTACTTC. This sequence encodes CASSEALRTNYEQYF. The chain employs TRBV2 and TRBJ2-7; D possibly corresponds to TRBD2 (6 bases). The germline V gene encodes CDR1 SNHLY and CDR2 FYNNEI. V lost 0 bases, J lost 3 bases, and 12 bases lay in between. The CDR3 contains 15 residues. The complete variable domain, with remaining parts taken from reference TRBV2 and TRBJ2-7, reads EPEVTQTPSHQVTQMGQEVILRCVPISNHLYFYWYRQILGQKVEFLVSFYNNEISEKSEIFDDQFSVERPDGSNFTLKIRSTKLEDSAMYFCASSEALRTNYEQYFGPGTRLTVT.

The V and J genes are TRBV27 and TRBJ1-1, with 10 bases that match TRBD1. The CDR3 has 15 amino acids. The junction had 7 bases not matched to a gene; V was cut back by 5 bases and J by 4 bases. From germline, CDR1 is MNHEY and CDR2 SMNVEV (reference sequence). This CDR3 reads CASSGGWTGGTEAFF. Written as DNA, the CDR3 is TGTGCCAGCAGTGGGGGGTGGACAGGGGGCACTGAAGCTTTCTTT.

This chain joins TRBV27 and TRBJ2-2, with a weak D call TRBD1 (5 bases). This CDR3 contains 13 residues. The germline CDR1 and CDR2 sequences are MNHEY and SMNVEV (reference sequence). With 5 bases removed from V and 5 bases from J, the gap between germline ends came to 9 bases. The chain's CDR3 is CASSQTETGELFF. The CDR3 bases are TGTGCCAGCAGTCAGACAGAGACCGGGGAGCTGTTTTTT.

This rearrangement joins TRBV5-4 to TRBJ2-3; weak D call: TRBD2 (7 bases). The V end lost 9 bases, the J end lost 2 bases, and 16 bases lay between the germline ends. Germline lookup yields CDR1 SGHNT and CDR2 YYREEE (reference sequence). The CDR3 totals 14 residues. The CDR3 DNA sequence: TGTGCCAAAAGCACGGGGGGCATCACAGATACGCAGTATTTT. Its translation is CAKSTGGITDTQYF.

The chain joins TRBV7-9 to TRBJ2-1; 10 nucleotides line up with TRBD2. In germline, CDR1 is SEHNR, CDR2 FQNEAQ (reference sequence). V was pared by 1 base and J by 6 bases, with 3 bases of the junction left unmatched. This CDR3 is 15 amino acids long. The CDR3 loop reads CASSLELAGPNEQFF. CDR3 sequence (DNA): TGTGCCAGCAGCTTAGAACTAGCGGGACCCAATGAGCAGTTCTTC.

This chain joins TRBV7-3 and TRBJ2-7, with 7 bases lining up with TRBD2. The V and J ends lost 5 bases and 6 bases, in that order; junction bases with no gene match: 4. The CDR3 is 12 amino acids. Looked up from germline, CDR1 is SGHTA and CDR2 is FQGTGA. The CDR3 loop reads CASSLSGFEQYF. The DNA of the CDR3 is TGTGCCAGCAGCCTTAGCGGGTTCGAGCAGTACTTC.

DNA for the CDR3: TGTGCCAGTAGTCCATCGGACAGGGGAAAAGCTGAAGCTTTCTTT. Protein sequence: CASSPSDRGKAEAFF. The rearrangement joins TRBV19 to TRBJ1-1, with 9 bases aligning to TRBD1. The CDR3 is 15 amino acids. With V trimmed by 5 bases and J by 6 bases, 10 bases remained unmatched. The germline V gene has CDR1 LNHDA and CDR2 SQIVND (reference sequence).

The chain links TRBV5-1 to TRBJ2-1, with TRBD1 matching 9 bases. The V segment lost 3 bases and the J segment 10 bases; nucleotides outside the gene matches: 11. CDR1 is SGHRS, CDR2 YFSETQ, per germline. The CDR3 extends over 15 amino acids. This CDR3 reads CASSSGQGLLVEQFF. The CDR3 coding sequence is TGCGCCAGCAGCTCCGGACAGGGGCTACTTGTGGAGCAGTTCTTC.

This rearrangement joins TRBV6-1 to TRBJ1-3, with TRBD1 as a possible D gene (6 bases). This CDR3 spans 16 amino acids. V dropped 4 bases and J dropped 2 bases, with 15 bases sitting between them. Germline V CDR1 and CDR2: MNHNS, SASEGT. Written as DNA, the CDR3 is TGTGCCAGCAGTGCAGGACAGTCGACGACTGGAAACACCATATATTTT. It encodes CASSAGQSTTGNTIYF.

V gene TRBV10-1 combines with J gene TRBJ2-7, with D possibly TRBD2 on 5 matching bases. Germline assignment: CDR1 WNHNN and CDR2 SYGVQD (reference sequence). This CDR3 spans 11 amino acids. Trimming pared 8 bases from V and 3 bases from J, leaving 8 bases between. The CDR3 reads CASSDFYEQYF. In DNA, the CDR3 is TGCGCCAGCTCGGACTTCTACGAGCAGTACTTC.

The chain recombines TRBV5-1 with TRBJ2-7, with D possibly matching TRBD2 (5 bases). Germline assignment: CDR1 SGHRS and CDR2 YFSETQ. The CDR3 covers 14 residues. Trimming removed 0 bases at V and 9 bases at J, with 16 bases between. CDR3 bases: TGCGCCAGCAGCTTGGATACTCAGGAGGCAGTGCAGTACTTC. This gives the protein CASSLDTQEAVQYF. Full variable domain (rest looked up from reference TRBV5-1 and TRBJ2-7): KAGVTQTPRYLIKTRGQQVTLSCSPISGHRSVSWYQQTPGQGLQFLFEYFSETQRNKGNFPGRFSGRQFSNSRSEMNVSTLELGDSALYLCASSLDTQEAVQYFGPGTRLTVT.

The chain employs TRBV6-5 and TRBJ2-2, with a weak D call TRBD2 (7 bases). Trimming pared 6 bases from V and 4 bases from J, leaving 15 bases between. The CDR3 runs to 15 residues. The germline CDR1 and CDR2 sequences are MNHEY and SVGAGI. The CDR3, as DNA: TGTGCCAGCAGAGGGGGGGACACGGGCACCGGGGAGCTGTTTTTT. Its protein product is CASRGGDTGTGELFF.

Note on this clone: Other nucleotide sequences in the sample specify the same CDR3. The genes are TRBV5-6 and TRBJ1-1, with D possibly matching TRBD1 (6 bases). Trimming shortened V by 0 bases and J by 3 bases, and 6 bases separated the two germline ends. The CDR3 has 13 residues. In germline, CDR1 is SGHDT, CDR2 YYEEEE. As DNA, the CDR3 is TGTGCCAGCAGCTTGGGGGGGCACACTGAAGCTTTCTTT. It encodes CASSLGGHTEAFF.

The chain uses TRBV19 and TRBJ1-1; 7 bases align to TRBD1. This CDR3 comprises 14 residues. Germline trimming cut 5 bases from V and 6 bases from J; bases unmatched to any gene: 9. Germline V gives CDR1 LNHDA, CDR2 SQIVND (reference sequence). CDR3 residues: CASSPRQGSPEAFF. CDR3 sequence (DNA): TGTGCCAGTAGTCCCAGACAGGGAAGCCCTGAAGCTTTCTTT. The entire variable domain, with the rest obtained from reference TRBV19 and TRBJ1-1, is as follows: DGGITQSPKYLFRKEGQNVTLSCEQNLNHDAMYWYRQDPGQGLRLIYYSQIVNDFQKGDIAEGYSVSREKKESFPLTVTSAQKNPTAFYLCASSPRQGSPEAFFGQGTRLTVV.

This clone has just one count. The CDR3 DNA is TGTGCCAGCAGCACTGCCCGGGCTGAAGCTTTCTTT. This encodes CASSTARAEAFF. The rearrangement links TRBV11-3 to TRBJ1-1; D remains unclear. The germline V gene has CDR1 SGHNT and CDR2 YENEEA. The length of the CDR3 is 12 residues. V lost 5 bases and J 6 bases, leaving 10 bases between the germline ends. The whole variable domain, filled in from reference TRBV11-3 and TRBJ1-1, reads EAGVVQSPRYKIIEKKQPVAFWCNPISGHNTLYWYLQNLGQGPELLIRYENEEAVDDSQLPKDRFSAERLKGVDSTLKIQPAELGDSAVYLCASSTARAEAFFGQGTRLTVV.

On this clone: Compared with germline, one end of the junction differs, possibly owing to a read error. V and J are TRBV7-7 and TRBJ2-1, with unresolved D. Germline lookup yields CDR1 SSHAT and CDR2 FNYEAQ (reference sequence). The CDR3 is made up of 14 amino acids. DNA for the CDR3: TGTGCTAGCAGCGCCTTGGACGGAAAGAATGAGCAGTTCTTC. This gives the protein CASSALDGKNEQFF.

The V gene is TRBV28, the J gene TRBJ1-3; 9 bases fit TRBD1. Germline V gives CDR1 MDHEN, CDR2 SYDVKM. The CDR3 covers 17 residues. V lost 5 bases, J lost 0 bases, and 8 bases stayed unmatched. This CDR3 reads CASSPGDRESSGNTIYF. The CDR3 region has the DNA TGTGCCAGCAGTCCAGGGGACAGGGAGAGCTCTGGAAACACCATATATTTT.